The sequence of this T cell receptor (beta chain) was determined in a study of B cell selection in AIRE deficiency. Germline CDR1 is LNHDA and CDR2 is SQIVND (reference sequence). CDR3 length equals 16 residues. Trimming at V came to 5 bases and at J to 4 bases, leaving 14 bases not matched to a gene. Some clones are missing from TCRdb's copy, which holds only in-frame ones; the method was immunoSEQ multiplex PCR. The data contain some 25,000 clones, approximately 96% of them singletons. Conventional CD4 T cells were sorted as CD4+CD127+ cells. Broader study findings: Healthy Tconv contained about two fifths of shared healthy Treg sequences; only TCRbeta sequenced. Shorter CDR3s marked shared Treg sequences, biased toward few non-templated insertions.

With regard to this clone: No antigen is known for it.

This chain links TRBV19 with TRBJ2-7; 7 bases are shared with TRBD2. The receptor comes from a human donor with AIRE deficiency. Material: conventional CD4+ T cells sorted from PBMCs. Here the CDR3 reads CASSQGLGTKKYEQYF. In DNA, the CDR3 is TGTGCCAGTAGTCAAGGACTAGGCACGAAAAAATACGAGCAGTACTTC.